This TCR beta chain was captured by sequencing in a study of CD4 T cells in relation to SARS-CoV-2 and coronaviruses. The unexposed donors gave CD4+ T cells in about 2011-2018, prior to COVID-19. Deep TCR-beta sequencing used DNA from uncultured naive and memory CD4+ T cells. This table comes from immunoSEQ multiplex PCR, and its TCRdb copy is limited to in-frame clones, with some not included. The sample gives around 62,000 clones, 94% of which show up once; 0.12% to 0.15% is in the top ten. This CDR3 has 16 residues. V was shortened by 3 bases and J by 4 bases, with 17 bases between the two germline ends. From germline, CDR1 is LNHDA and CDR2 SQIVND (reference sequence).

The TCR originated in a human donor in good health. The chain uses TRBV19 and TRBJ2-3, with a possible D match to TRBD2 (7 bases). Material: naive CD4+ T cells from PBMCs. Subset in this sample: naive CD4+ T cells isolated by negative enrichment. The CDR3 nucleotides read TGTGCCAGTAGTATGATACAGGGCGGGGGCCCAGATACGCAGTATTTT. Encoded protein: CASSMIQGGGPDTQYF. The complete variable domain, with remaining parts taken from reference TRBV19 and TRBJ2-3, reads DGGITQSPKYLFRKEGQNVTLSCEQNLNHDAMYWYRQDPGQGLRLIYYSQIVNDFQKGDIAEGYSVSREKKESFPLTVTSAQKNPTAFYLCASSMIQGGGPDTQYFGPGTRLTVL.